Following are 32 T cell receptor beta chains from one sample sequenced in a study of cytomegalovirus exposure and HLA in healthy donors. The PCR employed 60 Vbeta primers together with 13 Jbeta primers. Method: immunoSEQ multiplex PCR; TCRdb's copy keeps in-frame clones and lacks some. The sample has around 120,000 clones; roughly 14% are singletons. The specimen sequenced was PBMCs. Receptors originate from a woman between 18 and 29 years old in good health and CMV-seronegative.

V gene TRBV6-4 combines with J gene TRBJ2-1; TRBD1 matches 9 bases. The V gene's germline CDR1 is MRHNA and CDR2 SNTAGT. This CDR3 spans 15 amino acids. Trimming at V came to 5 bases and at J to 3 bases, leaving 5 bases not matched to a gene. CDR3 DNA: TGTGCCAGCAGTCGTGACAGGGGGGGCTACAATGAGCAGTTCTTC. This encodes CASSRDRGGYNEQFF.

The genes are TRBV19 and TRBJ2-2; a possible D gene is TRBD1 (6 bases). This CDR3 region has 16 residues. The V gene lost 3 bases and the J gene lost 4 bases, with 15 bases spanning the gap. Germline lookup yields CDR1 LNHDA and CDR2 SQIVND (reference sequence). Here the CDR3 DNA reads TGTGCCAGTAGTATCCCTGCAGGGGCCGGCACCGGGGAGCTGTTTTTT. Translated, it gives CASSIPAGAGTGELFF.

This clone was detected only a few times. This sequence joins TRBV6-6 and TRBJ1-2; 9 bases are a match to TRBD1. The germline gives CDR1 MNHNY, CDR2 SVGAGI (reference sequence). The ends lost 5 bases at V and 8 bases at J; junction bases unmatched: 6. The CDR3 totals 13 residues. CDR3 protein: CASSPGTGYGYTF. The CDR3 DNA reads as TGTGCCAGCAGTCCCGGGACAGGGTACGGCTACACCTTC.

The J gene is TRBJ2-1, the V gene TRBV5-1; 7 positions agree with TRBD2. CDR1 is SGHRS and CDR2 is YFSETQ in the germline V gene. The ends lost 4 bases at V and 10 bases at J; junction bases unmatched: 11. The CDR3 length is 14 residues. CDR3: CASSRGAGEGEQFF. CDR3 sequence (DNA): TGCGCCAGCAGCAGGGGCGCGGGAGAGGGGGAGCAGTTCTTC.

This clone was detected only a few times. The CDR3 sequence: CASSYERGPNTGELFF. In DNA form, the CDR3 reads TGTGCCAGCAGTTATGAGAGGGGGCCGAACACCGGGGAGCTGTTTTTT. The J gene is TRBJ2-2, the V gene TRBV6-6; TRBD1 matches 7 bases. The CDR3 runs to 16 residues. The germline V gene encodes CDR1 MNHNY and CDR2 SVGAGI (reference sequence). V was pared by 3 bases and J by 0 bases, with 4 bases of the junction left unmatched.

The chain has TRBV6-5 and TRBJ1-4; perhaps TRBD1 as D (5 bases). The CDR3 consists of 14 residues. Germline CDR1 and CDR2: MNHEY and SVGAGI. Trimming removed 7 bases at V and 8 bases at J, with 17 bases between. CDR3 sequence (DNA): TGTGCCAGCACTCCGAAGGGGATGGGGGAAAAACTGTTTTTT. The encoded protein is CASTPKGMGEKLFF.

The gene calls are TRBV7-6 and TRBJ2-5, with 10 positions matching TRBD2. The V and J ends lost 5 bases and 1 base, in that order; junction bases with no gene match: 4. The CDR3 covers 15 residues. Germline V gene lookup returns CDR1 SGHVS and CDR2 FNYEAQ. DNA of the CDR3: TGTGCCAGCAGCAGAGCGGGGGGGCCCCAAGAGACCCAGTACTTC. Protein product: CASSRAGGPQETQYF.

This clone has a handful of counts. The rearrangement joins TRBV7-9 to TRBJ2-1, with a possible D match to TRBD1 (5 bases). Germline-derived CDR1 and CDR2 are SEHNR and FQNEAQ (reference sequence). CDR3 size: 12 residues. V lost 1 base and J 8 bases, leaving 6 bases between the germline ends. CDR3 amino acids: CASSLEGDEQFF. The CDR3 region has the DNA TGTGCCAGCAGCTTAGAAGGGGATGAGCAGTTCTTC.

In its sample, this clone was seen a few times. This chain connects TRBV9 to TRBJ2-2, with 7 bases lining up with TRBD1. V gave up 0 bases and J gave up 3 bases; unmatched junction bases: 2. The CDR3 sequence is 15 residues long. From germline, CDR1 is SGDLS and CDR2 YYNGEE. CDR3 region: CASSVAGQYTGELFF. CDR3 nucleotides: TGTGCCAGCAGCGTAGCGGGACAGTACACCGGGGAGCTGTTTTTT.

The chain is built from TRBV4-1 and TRBJ1-5; TRBD1 matches 9 bases. Germline CDR1 is MGHRA and CDR2 is YSYEKL. This CDR3 has 16 amino acids. V was clipped by 5 bases and J by 7 bases; unmatched bases: 12. This CDR3 reads CASSKGALQGAQPQHF. CDR3 bases: TGCGCCAGCAGCAAGGGAGCTTTACAGGGGGCACAGCCCCAGCATTTT.

The CDR3 loop is CASSLWGGGNQPQHF. In DNA, the CDR3 is TGTGCCAGCAGCCTGTGGGGAGGTGGCAATCAGCCCCAGCATTTT. This chain links TRBV2 with TRBJ1-5; no definite D call. The V gene lost 6 bases and the J gene lost 2 bases, with 14 bases spanning the gap. Looked up from germline, CDR1 is SNHLY and CDR2 is FYNNEI. This CDR3 region has 15 residues.

This clone showed up just a few times. The chain uses TRBV9 and TRBJ2-1; 9 nucleotides agree with TRBD2. This CDR3 spans 16 amino acids. The ends lost 3 bases at V and 8 bases at J; junction bases unmatched: 12. Germline CDR1 reads SGDLS; CDR2 reads YYNGEE. CDR3 nucleotides: TGTGCCAGCAGCGGGGTAGCGGGGGTCCTCAGGGATGAGCAGTTCTTC. Protein product: CASSGVAGVLRDEQFF.

This sequence joins TRBV5-1 and TRBJ2-1; TRBD2 matches at 7 bases. Germline assignment: CDR1 SGHRS and CDR2 YFSETQ. CDR3 size: 15 residues. V was clipped by 1 base and J by 6 bases; unmatched bases: 7. The CDR3 reads CASSLLRELSNEQFF. The CDR3 nucleotides are TGCGCCAGCAGCTTGTTGCGGGAGTTAAGCAATGAGCAGTTCTTC.

V usage is TRBV4-2 and J usage is TRBJ2-7, with 7 bases matching TRBD2. The length of the CDR3 is 15 residues. Trimming cost V 0 bases and J 2 bases; bases outside gene matches: 4. From germline, CDR1 is LGHNA and CDR2 YNFKEQ. The CDR3 sequence: CASSQDEGTTYEQYF. The CDR3 DNA sequence: TGTGCCAGCAGCCAAGATGAGGGGACTACCTACGAGCAGTACTTC.

This clone was counted between two and nine times. V and J are TRBV5-4 and TRBJ1-4; weak D call: TRBD1 (5 bases). V lost 3 bases to trimming and J lost 3 bases, with 12 bases between them. CDR1 is SGHNT, CDR2 YYREEE, per germline (reference sequence). The CDR3 length is 15 residues. DNA of the CDR3: TGTGCCAGCAGCTCCACCCCAGGGTCTAATGAAAAACTGTTTTTT. Its translation: CASSSTPGSNEKLFF.

This chain connects TRBV9 to TRBJ1-1; 10 nucleotides match TRBD1. Germline CDR1 reads SGDLS; CDR2 reads YYNGEE. Trimming cost V 3 bases and J 4 bases; bases outside gene matches: 6. The length of the CDR3 is 15 residues. The CDR3 bases are TGTGCCAGCAGCGCGGGGGACAGGGGAGCCACTGAAGCTTTCTTT. As protein: CASSAGDRGATEAFF. Using reference TRBV9 and TRBJ1-1 for the parts outside the CDR3, the full variable domain is DSGVTQTPKHLITATGQRVTLRCSPRSGDLSVYWYQQSLDQGLQFLIQYYNGEERAKGNILERFSAQQFPDLHSELNLSSLELGDSALYFCASSAGDRGATEAFFGQGTRLTVV.

The V and J genes are TRBV7-3 and TRBJ2-3; 8 bases fit TRBD2. The CDR3 has 13 amino acids. The V gene's germline CDR1 is SGHTA and CDR2 FQGTGA. Trimming removed 1 base from V and 9 bases from J; junction bases left unmatched: 3. This CDR3 reads CASSLKREYTQYF. CDR3 in DNA: TGTGCCAGCAGCTTAAAGCGGGAGTACACGCAGTATTTT. The full variable domain, its missing parts supplied by reference TRBV7-3 and TRBJ2-3, is GAGVSQTPSNKVTEKGKYVELRCDPISGHTALYWYRQSLGQGPEFLIYFQGTGAADDSGLPNDRFFAVRPEGSVSTLKIQRTERGDSAVYLCASSLKREYTQYFGPGTRLTVL.

In this sample, this clone turned up a few times. This chain uses TRBV30 with TRBJ2-7; 10 positions match TRBD1. The CDR3 spans 14 residues. V lost 5 bases and J lost 3; bases outside the gene matches: 7. Germline V gene lookup returns CDR1 GTSNPN and CDR2 SVGIG (reference sequence). The CDR3 nucleotides are TGTGCCTGGTCTCCGGGACAGGGGTACTACGAGCAGTACTTC. It codes for CAWSPGQGYYEQYF.

This clone was observed at least ten times. The same CDR3 also results from other DNA sequences found in this sample. The chain joins TRBV5-4 to TRBJ2-5, with 10 bases aligning to TRBD2. V lost 3 bases and J lost 5; bases outside the gene matches: 4. The length of the CDR3 is 14 residues. Per the germline V gene, CDR1 is SGHNT and CDR2 is YYREEE (reference sequence). The CDR3 coding sequence is TGTGCCAGCAGCTCCCCGGGACTAGCGGAGACCCAGTACTTC. Translated: CASSSPGLAETQYF. The full variable domain, in which reference TRBV5-4 and TRBJ2-5 provide the parts outside the CDR3, is ETGVTQSPTHLIKTRGQQVTLRCSSQSGHNTVSWYQQALGQGPQFIFQYYREEENGRGNFPPRFSGLQFPNYSSELNVNALELDDSALYLCASSSPGLAETQYFGPGTRLLVL.

This clone appeared a few times. The chain has TRBV5-6 and TRBJ1-1; D unclear. Trimming took 4 bases from V and 3 from J, leaving 10 bases between them. The CDR3 runs 13 residues. Germline-derived CDR1 and CDR2 are SGHDT and YYEEEE. CDR3 residues: CASSRQVHTEAFF. The CDR3 DNA reads as TGTGCCAGCAGCCGGCAGGTTCACACTGAAGCTTTCTTT.

This clone was detected a few times. The CDR3 protein is CATQELAAFTDTQYF. The CDR3 DNA sequence: TGTGCCACCCAGGAGCTAGCGGCCTTCACAGATACGCAGTATTTT. This sequence joins TRBV10-3 and TRBJ2-3; TRBD2 matches at 7 bases. Germline CDR1 and CDR2: ENHRY and SYGVKD. The junction had 12 bases not matched to a gene; V was cut back by 10 bases and J by 2 bases. The CDR3 spans 15 residues.

There are a few counts of this clone. This chain joins TRBV9 and TRBJ2-2; D uncertain. The CDR3 length is 12 residues. Germline V gene sequence: CDR1 SGDLS, CDR2 YYNGEE. Trimming removed 3 bases from V and 7 bases from J, with 7 bases in between. DNA of the CDR3: TGTGCCAGCAGCGAGAGTGTCGGGGAGCTGTTTTTT. Amino acid sequence: CASSESVGELFF.

This clone has just a few counts. The J gene is TRBJ1-6, the V gene TRBV27; 9 bases fit TRBD1. The CDR3 has 15 residues. V shed 5 bases, J shed 10 bases, and the junction held 9 bases outside the gene matches. Germline CDR1 MNHEY, CDR2 SMNVEV (reference sequence). The CDR3 DNA sequence: TGTGCCAGCAGTCGAGGGGACAGGGTAGGCTCACCCCTCCACTTT. Protein: CASSRGDRVGSPLHF.

This chain uses TRBV7-9 with TRBJ1-2, with D perhaps matching TRBD1 (5 bases). The CDR3 extends over 12 amino acids. The ends were cut back, 0 bases at V and 8 bases at J, with 7 bases in the middle. Germline assignment: CDR1 SEHNR and CDR2 FQNEAQ (reference sequence). CDR3 sequence (DNA): TGTGCCAGCAGCTTAGCCCCAGGGGGCTACACCTTC. This encodes CASSLAPGGYTF. Complete variable domain (other parts from reference TRBV7-9 and TRBJ1-2): DTGVSQNPRHKITKRGQNVTFRCDPISEHNRLYWYRQTLGQGPEFLTYFQNEAQLEKSRLLSDRFSAERPKGSFSTLEIQRTEQGDSAMYLCASSLAPGGYTFGSGTRLTVV.

The chain links TRBV7-3 to TRBJ1-1; tentative D call: TRBD1 (5 bases). CDR1 is SGHTA and CDR2 is FQGTGA in the germline V gene. Trimming removed 3 bases from V and 3 bases from J, with 8 bases in between. This CDR3 region has 13 residues. Written as DNA, the CDR3 is TGTGCCAGCAGCTTTGACAGTTACACTGAAGCTTTCTTT. It specifies CASSFDSYTEAFF.

The chain employs TRBV25-1 and TRBJ1-2, with D possibly being TRBD1 (6 bases). Trimming left V 3 bases short and J 7 bases short, with 27 bases between. This CDR3 comprises 18 residues. Germline V gives CDR1 MGHDK, CDR2 SYGVNS. DNA of the CDR3: TGTGCCAGCAGTGACCTCCGGGGCGCAGGCCACAGGGTTACTGGCTACACCTTC. It yields the protein CASSDLRGAGHRVTGYTF.

This clone has a handful of counts. The rearrangement uses TRBV13 and TRBJ1-1; TRBD1 aligns across 7 bases. CDR3 length: 15 amino acids. Germline trimming cut 5 bases from V and 1 base from J; bases unmatched to any gene: 7. The germline gives CDR1 PRHDT, CDR2 FYEKMQ (reference sequence). The CDR3 nucleotides are TGTGCCAGCAGCCTCCCAGGGGGGCCGAACACTGAAGCTTTCTTT. Amino acids: CASSLPGGPNTEAFF.

This clone was observed a few times. The chain is built from TRBV7-2 and TRBJ1-2; 7 nucleotides align to TRBD1. The CDR3 spans 13 residues. Per germline, CDR1 SGHTA and CDR2 FQGNSA. The trim removed 6 bases at V and 0 bases at J, leaving 1 base unmatched. CDR3 coding DNA: TGTGCCAGCAGACAGGGGTCTAACTATGGCTACACCTTC. Translated, it gives CASRQGSNYGYTF. The full variable domain, completed using reference TRBV7-2 and TRBJ1-2, is GAGVSQSPSNKVTEKGKDVELRCDPISGHTALYWYRQSLGQGLEFLIYFQGNSAPDKSGLPSDRFSAERTGGSVSTLTIQRTQQEDSAVYLCASRQGSNYGYTFGSGTRLTVV.

V and J are TRBV27 and TRBJ2-2, with 7 bases lining up with TRBD2. From germline, CDR1 is MNHEY and CDR2 SMNVEV (reference sequence). The CDR3 has 15 amino acids. Germline trimming cut 6 bases from V and 5 bases from J; bases unmatched to any gene: 9. This CDR3 reads CASRPGGSVTGELFF. CDR3 nucleotides: TGTGCCAGCAGGCCTGGCGGGAGTGTAACCGGGGAGCTGTTTTTT.

The chain recombines TRBV28 with TRBJ1-1, with 7 positions matching TRBD1. V dropped 1 base and J dropped 7; count of bases not matched to a gene: 9. CDR3 length: 15 residues. Germline assignment: CDR1 MDHEN and CDR2 SYDVKM. The CDR3 sequence: CASSLLLTGNIEAFF. The CDR3 DNA follows: TGTGCCAGCAGTTTATTGCTGACAGGGAATATTGAAGCTTTCTTT. Supplemented by reference TRBV28 and TRBJ1-1, the full variable domain reads DVKVTQSSRYLVKRTGEKVFLECVQDMDHENMFWYRQDPGLGLRLIYFSYDVKMKEKGDIPEGYSVSREKKERFSLILESASTNQTSMYLCASSLLLTGNIEAFFGQGTRLTVV.

This clone was counted a few times. The chain has TRBV10-3 and TRBJ2-1, with TRBD2 matching 8 bases. The V gene end was trimmed by 7 bases and the J gene end by 5 bases; junction bases not matched to a gene: 7. The CDR3 length is 14 residues. The germline V gene has CDR1 ENHRY and CDR2 SYGVKD. CDR3 bases: TGTGCCATCACCCCGGGACTAGAGGACAATGAGCAGTTCTTC. Amino acid sequence: CAITPGLEDNEQFF.

V and J are TRBV7-8 and TRBJ2-5; D gene uncertain. Germline V gene sequence: CDR1 SGHVS, CDR2 FQNEAQ. V was trimmed by 8 bases and J by 4 bases, leaving 17 bases between them. This CDR3 comprises 14 residues. The CDR3 sequence is CASRPRFTLETQYF. The CDR3 DNA is TGTGCCAGCCGACCGCGGTTCACCTTAGAGACCCAGTACTTC.